Below, 21 T cell receptor beta chains from the same sample are listed, as sequenced in a study of blood T cell repertoires in COVID-19 (dated by TCRdb to 2020 to 2021). Library construction relied on the immunoSEQ multiplex PCR assay. The table comes from immuneACCESS by way of TCRdb, which keeps in-frame sequences with V and J called. Part of the clones is missing from these tables; in studies checked, under half for an unresolved V gene and the rest for unknown reasons. The sample table shows 95,000 or so clones, and less than 85% are seen once. About 24% of the sample is held by the ten biggest clonotypes. The sample was peripheral blood. These receptors were taken from a human donor in a cohort sampled during active COVID-19.

The chain carries TRBV9 and TRBJ2-5, with 7 positions matching TRBD2. Germline V gene lookup returns CDR1 SGDLS and CDR2 YYNGEE. There are 16 residues in the CDR3. The V segment lost 0 bases and the J segment 7 bases; nucleotides outside the gene matches: 12. The CDR3 nucleotides are TGTGCCAGCAGCGTAGGTCCTGGCGGGGGAGATGGGACCCAGTACTTC. Amino acids: CASSVGPGGGDGTQYF.

V gene TRBV2 combines with J gene TRBJ1-2; D is unresolved. V was clipped by 5 bases and J by 7 bases, with 8 bases between them. Germline V CDR1 and CDR2: SNHLY, FYNNEI. The CDR3 spans 11 residues. The CDR3 loop reads CASSRVPGYTF. The CDR3 coding sequence is TGTGCCAGCAGTCGAGTCCCTGGCTACACCTTC.

J is TRBJ2-7 and V is TRBV5-5; D perhaps matches TRBD1 (6 bases). CDR3 length: 15 amino acids. Germline-derived CDR1 and CDR2 are SGHKS and YYEKEE (reference sequence). V dropped 4 bases and J dropped 4 bases, with 18 bases sitting between them. CDR3 bases: TGTGCCAGCAGCGACGTGACAGGCCCTCAGTACGAGCAGTACTTC. Its translation is CASSDVTGPQYEQYF. Complete variable domain (other parts from reference TRBV5-5 and TRBJ2-7): DAGVTQSPTHLIKTRGQQVTLRCSPISGHKSVSWYQQVLGQGPQFIFQYYEKEERGRGNFPDRFSARQFPNYSSELNVNALLLGDSALYLCASSDVTGPQYEQYFGPGTRLTVT.

The chain has TRBV18 and TRBJ2-7; 10 nucleotides line up with TRBD1. This CDR3 has 16 residues. Trimming removed 3 bases from V and 4 bases from J; junction bases left unmatched: 9. Germline assignment: CDR1 KGHSH and CDR2 LQKENI. The CDR3 region has the DNA TGTGCCAGCTCACCGTATGCCGGGACAGGGGTGTACGAGCAGTACTTC. Translation gives CASSPYAGTGVYEQYF.

This rearrangement joins TRBV4-1 to TRBJ2-3, with D possibly matching TRBD1 (6 bases). This CDR3 comprises 15 residues. V dropped 4 bases and J dropped 0 bases, with 11 bases sitting between them. CDR1 is MGHRA, CDR2 YSYEKL, per germline. CDR3 in amino acids: CASSPAGASTDTQYF. The DNA of the CDR3 is TGCGCCAGCAGCCCGGCAGGGGCTAGCACAGATACGCAGTATTTT.

The sample holds one count of this clone. This chain links TRBV29-1 with TRBJ1-1, with 7 positions matching TRBD1. The germline gives CDR1 SQVTM, CDR2 ANQGSEA. J gave up 1 base and V 5 bases, and 1 base lay outside the gene matches. The CDR3 spans 12 residues. CDR3 bases: TGCAGCGTTCGGACAGGGAACACTGAAGCTTTCTTT. It translates to CSVRTGNTEAFF.

The chain joins TRBV6-5 to TRBJ2-3, with 11 bases aligning to TRBD2. CDR1 and CDR2 (germline): MNHEY, SVGAGI. This CDR3 contains 16 residues. Trimming took 4 bases from V and 5 from J; bases not matched to a gene: 8. The CDR3 DNA reads TGTGCCAGCAGTTCCCATAGCGGGGGGGCCAAAGATACGCAGTATTTT. It yields the protein CASSSHSGGAKDTQYF.

This rearrangement joins TRBV5-6 to TRBJ2-7; possible D gene TRBD2, 5 bases. This CDR3 is 16 amino acids long. V was clipped by 3 bases and J by 0 bases, with 16 bases between them. Germline assignment: CDR1 SGHDT and CDR2 YYEEEE. Here the CDR3 reads CASSSIRERTSYEQYF. The DNA for the CDR3 is TGTGCCAGCAGCTCGATAAGGGAGCGTACCTCCTACGAGCAGTACTTC.

J is TRBJ2-1 and V is TRBV4-1; no definite D call. The V gene lost 1 base and the J gene lost 1 base, with 11 bases spanning the gap. Germline V lookup: CDR1 MGHRA, CDR2 YSYEKL. The CDR3 has 16 residues. CDR3 residues: CASSQGLAPSYNEQFF. The CDR3 DNA reads as TGCGCCAGCAGCCAAGGCTTAGCTCCATCCTACAATGAGCAGTTCTTC.

J is TRBJ2-5 and V is TRBV4-1; weak D call: TRBD2 (5 bases). Trimming cost V 4 bases and J 3 bases, with 15 bases left between them. Germline V CDR1 and CDR2: MGHRA, YSYEKL. The CDR3 runs 15 residues. The CDR3 loop reads CASSPSNGIEETQYF. The CDR3 coding sequence is TGCGCCAGCAGCCCGAGCAACGGGATCGAAGAGACCCAGTACTTC.

The chain joins TRBV6-5 to TRBJ1-1; the match to TRBD1 covers 7 bases. After removal of 6 bases from V and 4 bases from J, the junction contained 5 bases not matched to a gene. The CDR3 consists of 13 residues. The germline V gene encodes CDR1 MNHEY and CDR2 SVGAGI. The CDR3, as DNA: TGTGCCAGCAGCGCCAGGGGGGCCACTGAAGCTTTCTTT. It is translated as CASSARGATEAFF.

This chain links TRBV19 with TRBJ2-7; 14 bases align to TRBD2. The germline V gene encodes CDR1 LNHDA and CDR2 SQIVND (reference sequence). This CDR3 is built from 14 residues. V was clipped by 4 bases and J by 7 bases; unmatched bases: 3. The CDR3 coding sequence is TGTGCCAGTAGTACGGGACTAGCGGGAGAAGAGCAGTACTTC. Its protein is CASSTGLAGEEQYF.

V gene TRBV24-1 combines with J gene TRBJ2-5; D remains ambiguous. The length of the CDR3 is 13 residues. Germline-derived CDR1 and CDR2 are KGHDR and SFDVKD. Trimming removed 4 bases at V and 5 bases at J, with 10 bases between. The CDR3 is CATSDSSFETQYF. In DNA, the CDR3 is TGTGCCACCAGTGACTCGTCCTTTGAGACCCAGTACTTC.

This clone appeared once. This sequence joins TRBV19 and TRBJ2-1, with TRBD1 identical over 12 bases. Germline trimming cut 9 bases from V and 7 bases from J; bases unmatched to any gene: 13. Looked up from germline, CDR1 is LNHDA and CDR2 is SQIVND (reference sequence). The CDR3 consists of 16 residues. Written as DNA, the CDR3 is TGTGCCAGCCGCCGGGCGGGACAGGGGGCGTGGAATGAGCAGTTCTTC. It translates to CASRRAGQGAWNEQFF.

J is TRBJ2-7 and V is TRBV1; the table calls TRBD2, which could not be checked here. TRBV1 corresponds to a pseudogene. The CDR3 has 12 residues. Here the CDR3 DNA reads TGCACCAGCAGCCGTCCTTCCGTCCGGCAGTACTTC. Protein sequence: CTSSRPSVRQYF.

The CDR3 coding sequence is TGCGCCAGCAGCTTTTCAACTAGCGGGGTGAACAATGAGCAGTTCTTC. Amino acids: CASSFSTSGVNNEQFF. This chain uses TRBV5-1 with TRBJ2-1; 10 bases line up with TRBD2. The CDR3 covers 16 residues. J lost 5 bases, V lost 2 bases, and 7 bases had no gene match. Germline V gives CDR1 SGHRS, CDR2 YFSETQ.

This chain uses TRBV19 with TRBJ1-5; 9 bases agree with TRBD1. In germline, CDR1 is LNHDA, CDR2 SQIVND (reference sequence). The CDR3 sequence is 15 residues long. V shed 7 bases, J shed 7 bases, and the junction held 11 bases outside the gene matches. CDR3 residues: CASTVMTGGNQPQHF. The CDR3 region has the DNA TGTGCCAGTACCGTGATGACAGGGGGTAACCAGCCCCAGCATTTT.

The V and J genes are TRBV4-2 and TRBJ2-5, with TRBD2 matching over 9 bases. Germline CDR1 and CDR2: LGHNA and YNFKEQ. The trim removed 1 base at V and 3 bases at J, leaving 6 bases unmatched. CDR3 size: 16 residues. DNA for the CDR3: TGTGCCAGCAGCCAAGGGTCGATAGCGGGAGAAGAGACCCAGTACTTC. As protein: CASSQGSIAGEETQYF.

The V call is TRBV19, the J call TRBJ1-5; 10 bases agree with TRBD1. The J segment lost 4 bases and the V segment lost 3 bases, leaving 12 bases of the junction unmatched. Germline V lookup: CDR1 LNHDA, CDR2 SQIVND (reference sequence). The CDR3 has 18 residues. CDR3 in DNA: TGTGCCAGTAGTATGCGGGGACAGGGGCGGAGAGGTAATCAGCCCCAGCATTTT. This translates into CASSMRGQGRRGNQPQHF.

The chain joins TRBV7-9 to TRBJ1-5; tentatively, D is TRBD1 (6 bases). This CDR3 comprises 14 residues. V was pared by 11 bases and J by 5 bases, with 19 bases between. CDR1 and CDR2 (germline): SEHNR, FQNEAQ (reference sequence). This chain's CDR3 is CARVGGDAHQPQHF. The DNA for the CDR3 is TGTGCCCGTGTAGGGGGAGATGCGCATCAGCCCCAGCATTTT.

The rearrangement uses TRBV6-4 and TRBJ2-3; 7 bases map to TRBD1. The germline V gene has CDR1 MRHNA and CDR2 SNTAGT. The CDR3 sequence is 13 residues long. The V segment lost 6 bases and the J segment 4 bases; nucleotides outside the gene matches: 4. The chain's CDR3 is CASSRQGPDTQYF. The CDR3 DNA is TGTGCCAGCAGCCGACAGGGACCAGATACGCAGTATTTT.